Listed below are T cell receptor beta chains from one sample, sequenced in a study of T cell changes during pregnancy in multiple sclerosis. Some clones are missing from TCRdb's copy, which holds only in-frame ones; the method was immunoSEQ multiplex PCR. This sample has about 120,000 clones; over 85% occur once, and the top ten carry less than 7.5%. Sequencing used peripheral blood, obtained before pregnancy. The receptor source for this set is a female donor with multiple sclerosis, enrolled in a pregnancy study. Both conserved end residues are part of each CDR3. D genes are given only for firm matches. Some rows have no size entry. The others give once, few or many, or a class for an expanded clone.

clone_size j_call cdr3_length d_call v_call cdr3_nt cdr3_aa
NA TRBJ2-1 15 TRBD2 TRBV6-4 TGTGCCAGCAGTGCCGGACTAGCGGGAGTGGGGAAGCAGTTCTTC CASSAGLAGVGKQFF
NA TRBJ2-5 13 NA TRBV7-9 TGTGCCAGCAGCTTTCAACCCCCGGTGACCCAGTACTTC CASSFQPPVTQYF
once TRBJ2-5 15 TRBD2 TRBV5-6 TGTGCCAGCAGCCTAAGCGGGAGGGCCGGGGAGACCCAGTACTTC CASSLSGRAGETQYF
NA TRBJ1-1 13 NA TRBV30 TGTGCCTGGACCGGACAGCCGAACACTGAAGCTTTCTTT CAWTGQPNTEAFF
NA TRBJ2-3 16 TRBD2 TRBV25-1 TGTGCCAGCAGTGAAGGGGTAGCGGGGTCCTTGGGTACGCAGTATTTT CASSEGVAGSLGTQYF
NA TRBJ1-5 18 TRBD1 TRBV15 TGTGCCACCAGCAGAGATTCGGAGGGGGCTGGAGGCAATCAGCCCCAGCATTTT CATSRDSEGAGGNQPQHF
NA TRBJ2-3 16 NA TRBV9 TGTGCCAGCAGCGTAGCCAGGGGATCTAGCACAGATACGCAGTATTTT CASSVARGSSTDTQYF
once TRBJ1-2 14 TRBD1 TRBV11-2 TGTGCCAGCAGCTTTGCCCAGGGGGCGATTGGCTACACCTTC CASSFAQGAIGYTF
NA TRBJ1-6 19 TRBD1 TRBV18 TGTGCCAGCTCACCACCGGGGCAGGGGGAGGAATCCTATAATTCACCCCTCCACTTT CASSPPGQGEESYNSPLHF
NA TRBJ2-3 16 NA TRBV7-9 TGTGCCAGCAGCTTGAGACGAGCGATGGTAACAGATACGCAGTATTTT CASSLRRAMVTDTQYF
NA TRBJ1-5 13 NA TRBV7-8 TGTGCCAGCACTCCGGGAGGCGGACAGCCCCAGCATTTT CASTPGGGQPQHF
NA TRBJ2-7 12 NA TRBV4-1 TGCGCCAGCCCACGGGGAATTTACGAGCAGTACTTC CASPRGIYEQYF
once TRBJ2-7 14 TRBD1 TRBV6-5 TGTGCCAGCAGCTGGGACAGGGATATGGGCGAGCAGTACTTC CASSWDRDMGEQYF
NA TRBJ1-5 17 NA TRBV6-1 TGTGCCAGCAGTGAAGCGCGGACACCTCGTGGGAATCAGCCCCAGCATTTT CASSEARTPRGNQPQHF
once TRBJ2-3 17 NA TRBV21-1 TGTGCCAGCAGCCCTAACCCCGGGACAGGGCCGTCAGATACGCAGTATTTT CASSPNPGTGPSDTQYF
NA TRBJ1-1 13 NA TRBV2 TGTGCCAGCAGCGAGAGGGGGTACACTGAAGCTTTCTTT CASSERGYTEAFF
NA TRBJ2-7 13 NA TRBV11-3 TGTGCCAGCAGCTTAGTGAGTAGCCACGAGCAGTACTTC CASSLVSSHEQYF
NA TRBJ1-5 15 NA TRBV19 TGTGCCAGTAGTATTATCCGCAGGGGCAATCAGCCCCAGCATTTT CASSIIRRGNQPQHF
NA TRBJ2-1 17 TRBD1 TRBV9 TGTGCCAGCAGCTTTCGTCAACAGGGGTCCCTCTACAATGAGCAGTTCTTC CASSFRQQGSLYNEQFF
NA TRBJ2-7 14 NA TRBV5-4 TGTGCCAGCAGCCTTAAATCCAGTGAAGGGGCCCAATACTTC CASSLKSSEGAQYF